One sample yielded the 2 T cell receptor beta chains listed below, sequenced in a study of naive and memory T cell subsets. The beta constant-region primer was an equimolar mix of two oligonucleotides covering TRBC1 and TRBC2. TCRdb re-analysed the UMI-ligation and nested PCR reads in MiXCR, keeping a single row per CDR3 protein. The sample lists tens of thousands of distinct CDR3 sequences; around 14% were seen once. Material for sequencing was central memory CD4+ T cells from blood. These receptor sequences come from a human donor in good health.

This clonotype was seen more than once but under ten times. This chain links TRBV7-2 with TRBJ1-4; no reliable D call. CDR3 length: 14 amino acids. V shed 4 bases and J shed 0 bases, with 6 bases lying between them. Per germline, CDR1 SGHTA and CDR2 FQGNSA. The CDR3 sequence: CASSSSPTNEKLFF. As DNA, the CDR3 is TGTGCCAGCAGCTCGAGCCCAACTAATGAAAAACTGTTTTTT.

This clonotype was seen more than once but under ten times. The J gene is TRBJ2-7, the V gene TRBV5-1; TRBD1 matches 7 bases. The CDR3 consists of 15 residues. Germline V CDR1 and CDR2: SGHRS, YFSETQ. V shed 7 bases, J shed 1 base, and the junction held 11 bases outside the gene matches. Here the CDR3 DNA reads TGCGCCAGCCGAATCCGGGACAGCCTATCCTACGAGCAGTACTTC. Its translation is CASRIRDSLSYEQYF.